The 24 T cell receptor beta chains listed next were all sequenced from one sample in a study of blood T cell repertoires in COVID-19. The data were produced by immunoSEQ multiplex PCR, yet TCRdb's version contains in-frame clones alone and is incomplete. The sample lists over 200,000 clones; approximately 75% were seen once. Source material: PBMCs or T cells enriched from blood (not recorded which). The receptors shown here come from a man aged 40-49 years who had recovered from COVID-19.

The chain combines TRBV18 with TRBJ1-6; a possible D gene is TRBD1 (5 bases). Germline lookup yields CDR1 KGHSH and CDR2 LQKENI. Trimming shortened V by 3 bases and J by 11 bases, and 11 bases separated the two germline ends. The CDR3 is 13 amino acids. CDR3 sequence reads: CASSPPEGTPLHF. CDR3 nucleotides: TGTGCCAGCTCACCCCCGGAGGGGACACCCCTCCACTTT.

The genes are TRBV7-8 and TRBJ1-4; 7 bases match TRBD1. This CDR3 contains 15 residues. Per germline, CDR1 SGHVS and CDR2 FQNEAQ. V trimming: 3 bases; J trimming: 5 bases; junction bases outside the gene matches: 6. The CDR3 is CASSFPGTVNEKLFF. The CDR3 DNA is TGTGCCAGCAGCTTCCCCGGGACAGTAAATGAAAAACTGTTTTTT.

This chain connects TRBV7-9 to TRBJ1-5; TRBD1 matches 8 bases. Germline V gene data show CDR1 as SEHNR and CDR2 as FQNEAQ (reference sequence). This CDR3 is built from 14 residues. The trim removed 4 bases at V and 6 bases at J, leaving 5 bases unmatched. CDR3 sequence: CASSYGQGGQPQHF. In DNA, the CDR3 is TGTGCCAGCAGCTATGGACAGGGAGGTCAGCCCCAGCATTTT. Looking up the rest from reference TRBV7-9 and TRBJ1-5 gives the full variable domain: DTGVSQNPRHKITKRGQNVTFRCDPISEHNRLYWYRQTLGQGPEFLTYFQNEAQLEKSRLLSDRFSAERPKGSFSTLEIQRTEQGDSAMYLCASSYGQGGQPQHFGDGTRLSIL.

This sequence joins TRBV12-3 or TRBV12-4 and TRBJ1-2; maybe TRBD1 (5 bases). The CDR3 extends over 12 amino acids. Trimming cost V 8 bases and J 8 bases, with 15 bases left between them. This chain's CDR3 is CASGGGGKGYTF. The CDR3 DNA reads TGTGCCAGCGGGGGGGGAGGGAAAGGCTACACCTTC.

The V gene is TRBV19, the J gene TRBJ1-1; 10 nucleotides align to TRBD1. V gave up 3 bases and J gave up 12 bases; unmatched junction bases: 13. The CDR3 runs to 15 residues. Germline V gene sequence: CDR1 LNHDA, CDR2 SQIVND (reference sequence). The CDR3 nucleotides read TGTGCCAGTAGTATTGGCCCGACAGGGGGCGCGGTGTCTTTCTTT. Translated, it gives CASSIGPTGGAVSFF.

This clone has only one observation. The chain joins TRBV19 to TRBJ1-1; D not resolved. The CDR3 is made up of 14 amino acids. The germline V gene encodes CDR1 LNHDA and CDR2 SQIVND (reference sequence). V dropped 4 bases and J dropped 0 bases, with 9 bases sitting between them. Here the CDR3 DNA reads TGTGCCAGTAGTACGTCCGGGATGAACACTGAAGCTTTCTTT. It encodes CASSTSGMNTEAFF.

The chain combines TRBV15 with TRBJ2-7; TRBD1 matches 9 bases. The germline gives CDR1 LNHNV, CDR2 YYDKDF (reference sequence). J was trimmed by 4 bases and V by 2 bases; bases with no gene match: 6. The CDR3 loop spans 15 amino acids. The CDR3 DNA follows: TGTGCCACCAGCAGAAACGGACAGGGGACGTACGAGCAGTACTTC. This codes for CATSRNGQGTYEQYF.

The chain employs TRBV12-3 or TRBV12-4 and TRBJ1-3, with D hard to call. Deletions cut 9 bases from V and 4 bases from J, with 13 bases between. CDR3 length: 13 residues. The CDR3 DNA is TGTGCCAGTCAACCCTCGAGCGGAAACACCATATATTTT. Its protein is CASQPSSGNTIYF.

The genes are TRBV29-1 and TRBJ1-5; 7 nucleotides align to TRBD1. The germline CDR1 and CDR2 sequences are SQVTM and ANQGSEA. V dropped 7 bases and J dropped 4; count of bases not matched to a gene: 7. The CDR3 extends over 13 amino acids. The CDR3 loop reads CSAATGANQPQHF. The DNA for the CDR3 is TGCAGCGCCGCTACAGGGGCAAATCAGCCCCAGCATTTT.

In DNA, the CDR3 is TGCAGTGTTCTGGGAAACACCATATATTTT. This translates into CSVLGNTIYF. The chain joins TRBV20-1 to TRBJ1-3; D not resolved. CDR1 is DFQATT, CDR2 SNEGSKA, per germline (reference sequence). Deletions cut 7 bases from V and 4 bases from J, with 5 bases between. The CDR3 contains 10 residues.

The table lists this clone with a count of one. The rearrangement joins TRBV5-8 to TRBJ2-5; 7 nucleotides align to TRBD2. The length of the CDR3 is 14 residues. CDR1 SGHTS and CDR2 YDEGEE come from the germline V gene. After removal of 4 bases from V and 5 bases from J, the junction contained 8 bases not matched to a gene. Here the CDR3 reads CASSPLWGGETQYF. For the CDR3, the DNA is TGTGCCAGCAGCCCCCTGTGGGGGGGTGAGACCCAGTACTTC.

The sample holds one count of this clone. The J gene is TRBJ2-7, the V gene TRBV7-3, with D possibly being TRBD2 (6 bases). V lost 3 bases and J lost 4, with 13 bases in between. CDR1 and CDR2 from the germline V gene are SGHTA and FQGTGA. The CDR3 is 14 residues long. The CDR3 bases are TGTGCCAGCAGCTTCACAGGAGGGCCTTACGAGCAGTACTTC. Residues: CASSFTGGPYEQYF.

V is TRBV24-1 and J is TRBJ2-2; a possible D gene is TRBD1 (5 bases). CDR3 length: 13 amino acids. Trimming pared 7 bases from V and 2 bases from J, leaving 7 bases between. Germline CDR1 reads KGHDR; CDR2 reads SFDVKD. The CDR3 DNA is TGTGCCACCAGGGACACCAACACCGGGGAGCTGTTTTTT. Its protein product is CATRDTNTGELFF.

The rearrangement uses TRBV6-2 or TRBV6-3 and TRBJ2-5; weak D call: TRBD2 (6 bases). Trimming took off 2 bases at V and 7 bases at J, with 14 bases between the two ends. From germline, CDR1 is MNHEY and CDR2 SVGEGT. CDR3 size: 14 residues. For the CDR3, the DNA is TGTGCCAGCAGTTACGGGCGGGGAGGTGGGACCCAGTACTTC. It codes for CASSYGRGGGTQYF.

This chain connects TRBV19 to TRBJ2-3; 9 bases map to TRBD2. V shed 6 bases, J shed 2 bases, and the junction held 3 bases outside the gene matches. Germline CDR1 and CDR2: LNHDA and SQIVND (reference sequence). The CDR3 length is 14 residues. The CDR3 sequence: CASRLAGLTDTQYF. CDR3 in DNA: TGTGCCAGTAGGCTAGCGGGGCTCACAGATACGCAGTATTTT. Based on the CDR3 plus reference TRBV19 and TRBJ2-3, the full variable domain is DGGITQSPKYLFRKEGQNVTLSCEQNLNHDAMYWYRQDPGQGLRLIYYSQIVNDFQKGDIAEGYSVSREKKESFPLTVTSAQKNPTAFYLCASRLAGLTDTQYFGPGTRLTVL.

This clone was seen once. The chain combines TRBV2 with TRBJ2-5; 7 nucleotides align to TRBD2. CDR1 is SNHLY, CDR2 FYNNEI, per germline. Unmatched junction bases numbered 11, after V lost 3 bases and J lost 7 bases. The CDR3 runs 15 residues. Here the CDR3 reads CASSDRDYKVGTQYF. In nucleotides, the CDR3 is TGTGCCAGCAGTGATCGGGACTACAAGGTTGGGACCCAGTACTTC.

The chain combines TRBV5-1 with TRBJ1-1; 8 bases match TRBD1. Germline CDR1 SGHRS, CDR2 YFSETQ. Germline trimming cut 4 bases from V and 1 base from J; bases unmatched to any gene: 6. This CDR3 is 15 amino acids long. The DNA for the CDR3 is TGCGCCAGCAGCACCCTAGGACAGGGGAACACTGAAGCTTTCTTT. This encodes CASSTLGQGNTEAFF.

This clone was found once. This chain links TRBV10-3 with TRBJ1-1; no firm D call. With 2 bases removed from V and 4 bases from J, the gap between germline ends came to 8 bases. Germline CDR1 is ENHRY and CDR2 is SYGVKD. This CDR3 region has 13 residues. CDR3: CAISEAPSTEAFF. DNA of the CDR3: TGTGCCATCAGTGAGGCCCCCAGCACTGAAGCTTTCTTT.

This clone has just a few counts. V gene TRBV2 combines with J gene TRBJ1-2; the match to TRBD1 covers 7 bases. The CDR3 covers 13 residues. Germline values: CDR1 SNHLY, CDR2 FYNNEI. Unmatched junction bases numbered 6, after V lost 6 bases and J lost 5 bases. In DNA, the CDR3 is TGTGCCAGCAGATCCGGGACAGCATATGGCTACACCTTC. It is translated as CASRSGTAYGYTF.

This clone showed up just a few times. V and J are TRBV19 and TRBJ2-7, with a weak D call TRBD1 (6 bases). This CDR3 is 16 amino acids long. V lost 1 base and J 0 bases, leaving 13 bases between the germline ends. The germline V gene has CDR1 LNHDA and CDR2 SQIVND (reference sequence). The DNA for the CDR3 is TGTGCCAGTAGTATAGCCCTCCAGGGGAGCTCCTACGAGCAGTACTTC. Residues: CASSIALQGSSYEQYF.

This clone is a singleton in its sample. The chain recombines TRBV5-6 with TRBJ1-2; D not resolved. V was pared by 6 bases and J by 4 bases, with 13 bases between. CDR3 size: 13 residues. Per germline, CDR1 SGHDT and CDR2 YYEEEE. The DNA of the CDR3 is TGTGCCAGCAACTTACGGTGGGCCTATGGCTACACCTTC. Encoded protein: CASNLRWAYGYTF.

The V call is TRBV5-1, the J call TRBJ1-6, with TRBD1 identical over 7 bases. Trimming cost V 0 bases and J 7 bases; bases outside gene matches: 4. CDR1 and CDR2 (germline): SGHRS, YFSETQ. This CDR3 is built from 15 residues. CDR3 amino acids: CASSLDVGQNSPLHF. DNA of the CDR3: TGCGCCAGCAGCTTGGATGTGGGACAGAATTCACCCCTCCACTTT.

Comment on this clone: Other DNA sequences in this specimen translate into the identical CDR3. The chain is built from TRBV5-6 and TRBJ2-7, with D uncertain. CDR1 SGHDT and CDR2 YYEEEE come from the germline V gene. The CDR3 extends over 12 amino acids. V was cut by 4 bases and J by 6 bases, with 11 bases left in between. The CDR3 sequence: CASSLHRSEQYF. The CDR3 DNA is TGTGCCAGCAGCCTCCATAGGAGCGAGCAGTACTTC.

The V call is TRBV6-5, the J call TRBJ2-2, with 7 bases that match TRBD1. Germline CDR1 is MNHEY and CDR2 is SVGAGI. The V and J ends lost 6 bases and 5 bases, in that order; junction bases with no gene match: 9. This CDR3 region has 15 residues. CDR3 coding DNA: TGTGCCAGCAGCTACCAGACAGGGAATACCGGGGAGCTGTTTTTT. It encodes CASSYQTGNTGELFF.